Presented here are 26 T cell receptor beta chains from one specimen sequenced in a study of monozygotic twins with cystic fibrosis. The method was immunoSEQ multiplex PCR; TCRdb's version includes in-frame clones alone and lacks a portion of them. The repertoire holds tens of thousands of clones, around 97% seen once, with about 0.15% in the top ten. Source material: blood. These receptors all come from a girl aged 5-17 years with cystic fibrosis.

The chain couples TRBV6-4 to TRBJ2-1; no definite D call. Germline CDR1 MRHNA, CDR2 SNTAGT. Trimming removed 0 bases at V and 2 bases at J, with 14 bases between. The CDR3 has 17 amino acids. CDR3 DNA: TGTGCCAGCAGTGACTCCCTGGGCGGAGAAACCTACAATGAGCAGTTCTTC. Its protein is CASSDSLGGETYNEQFF.

This chain joins TRBV11-2 and TRBJ2-1, with TRBD2 matching 8 bases. The CDR3 has 15 residues. Germline loops: CDR1 SGHAT, CDR2 FQNNGV. Germline trimming cut 4 bases from V and 1 base from J; bases unmatched to any gene: 3. The CDR3 region has the DNA TGTGCCAGCAGCTCTACTAGCGGTTCCTACAATGAGCAGTTCTTC. This encodes CASSSTSGSYNEQFF. Drawing the rest from reference TRBV11-2 and TRBJ2-1, the complete variable domain is EAGVAQSPRYKIIEKRQSVAFWCNPISGHATLYWYQQILGQGPKLLIQFQNNGVVDDSQLPKDRFSAERLKGVDSTLKIQPAKLEDSAVYLCASSSTSGSYNEQFFGPGTRLTVL.

This chain connects TRBV5-1 to TRBJ1-2; D is unresolved. V was clipped by 4 bases and J by 8 bases, with 21 bases between them. Per the germline V gene, CDR1 is SGHRS and CDR2 is YFSETQ. This CDR3 has 15 residues. CDR3 sequence: CASSPGEGWVAGYTF. For the CDR3, the DNA is TGCGCCAGCAGCCCCGGAGAGGGATGGGTGGCGGGCTACACCTTC.

The V call is TRBV7-8, the J call TRBJ2-7; 8 positions agree with TRBD2. Per the germline V gene, CDR1 is SGHVS and CDR2 is FQNEAQ. Losses at the gene ends were 2 bases for V and 5 bases for J; bases not matched to a gene: 8. This CDR3 contains 15 residues. The CDR3, as DNA: TGTGCCAGCAGCTTATTGGCGGGAGGTAAAGACGAGCAGTACGTC. It is translated as CASSLLAGGKDEQYV.

This rearrangement joins TRBV4-1 to TRBJ2-7; D is possibly TRBD1 or TRBD2 (5 bases each). The CDR3 has 15 residues. V dropped 6 bases and J dropped 2 bases, with 17 bases sitting between them. CDR1 and CDR2 from the germline V gene are MGHRA and YSYEKL. The CDR3 here is CASSPARDGAYEQYF. The CDR3 DNA is TGCGCCAGCAGTCCCGCCCGGGACGGGGCCTACGAGCAGTACTTC.

J is TRBJ2-4 and V is TRBV7-2, with D perhaps being TRBD1 or TRBD2 (6 bases each). CDR3 length equals 18 residues. CDR1 is SGHTA and CDR2 is FQGNSA in the germline V gene. V was trimmed by 2 bases and J by 5 bases, leaving 22 bases between them. CDR3 amino acids: CASSLFVWGAGKQNIQYF. CDR3 nucleotide sequence: TGTGCCAGCAGCTTATTCGTGTGGGGGGCGGGCAAACAAAACATTCAGTACTTC.

The chain links TRBV5-1 to TRBJ2-1; 11 bases fit TRBD2. This CDR3 has 16 residues. V shed 0 bases and J 4 bases; nucleotides not matched to a gene: 3. Germline assignment: CDR1 SGHRS and CDR2 YFSETQ. Here the CDR3 DNA reads TGCGCCAGCAGCTTGGGACTAGCGGGACGATACAATGAGCAGTTCTTC. Translating gives CASSLGLAGRYNEQFF.

The CDR3 protein is CASRDRAGNEQFF. The CDR3 DNA reads TGTGCCAGCCGAGACAGGGCGGGTAATGAGCAGTTCTTC. The chain couples TRBV28 to TRBJ2-1; TRBD1 aligns across 7 bases. Germline CDR1 is MDHEN and CDR2 is SYDVKM. The CDR3 runs 13 residues. After removal of 8 bases from V and 7 bases from J, the junction contained 8 bases not matched to a gene. The full variable domain, its missing parts supplied by reference TRBV28 and TRBJ2-1, is DVKVTQSSRYLVKRTGEKVFLECVQDMDHENMFWYRQDPGLGLRLIYFSYDVKMKEKGDIPEGYSVSREKKERFSLILESASTNQTSMYLCASRDRAGNEQFFGPGTRLTVL.

V is TRBV9 and J is TRBJ2-3, with TRBD2 as a possible D gene (6 bases). The CDR3 totals 14 residues. Trimming took 2 bases from V and 6 from J, leaving 13 bases between them. Looked up from germline, CDR1 is SGDLS and CDR2 is YYNGEE. The CDR3 region has the DNA TGTGCCAGCAGCGTTGCGGACTATCAGGATACGCAGTATTTT. Amino acid sequence: CASSVADYQDTQYF.

The chain uses TRBV9 and TRBJ2-1; 10 nucleotides align to TRBD2. Germline values: CDR1 SGDLS, CDR2 YYNGEE. The CDR3 is 15 amino acids. Trimming cost V 2 bases and J 8 bases; bases outside gene matches: 7. The CDR3 is CASSVSGRAPDEQFF. For the CDR3, the DNA is TGTGCCAGCAGCGTCAGCGGGAGGGCCCCCGATGAGCAGTTCTTC.

The chain has TRBV18 and TRBJ2-1; D is ambiguous. The CDR3 loop spans 15 amino acids. Per germline, CDR1 KGHSH and CDR2 LQKENI. V was trimmed by 0 bases and J by 2 bases, leaving 8 bases between them. CDR3 protein: CASSPPQLAYNEQFF. DNA for the CDR3: TGTGCCAGCTCACCACCGCAACTTGCCTACAATGAGCAGTTCTTC.

The rearrangement links TRBV7-2 to TRBJ2-7; 11 positions agree with TRBD1. J gave up 4 bases and V 1 base, and 6 bases lay outside the gene matches. This CDR3 has 16 amino acids. In germline, CDR1 is SGHTA, CDR2 FQGNSA. Here the CDR3 reads CASSLEAGTGGYEQYF. CDR3 DNA sequence: TGTGCCAGCAGCTTAGAGGCCGGGACAGGGGGATACGAGCAGTACTTC.

In DNA form, the CDR3 reads TGTGCCAGCAGTTACTTCATTGGACAAAGCACCGGGGAGCTGTTTTTT. This gives the protein CASSYFIGQSTGELFF. V usage is TRBV6-5 and J usage is TRBJ2-2, with TRBD1 as a possible D gene (5 bases). CDR1 and CDR2 from the germline V gene are MNHEY and SVGAGI. Trimming stripped 1 base from V and 4 bases from J, with 13 bases between. The CDR3 length is 16 residues.

This chain connects TRBV30 to TRBJ1-1, with D unresolved. CDR1 is GTSNPN and CDR2 is SVGIG in the germline V gene (reference sequence). This CDR3 region has 12 residues. Trimming stripped 0 bases from V and 8 bases from J, with 10 bases between. This CDR3 reads CAWSVTALEAFF. Here the CDR3 DNA reads TGTGCCTGGAGTGTAACCGCCCTCGAAGCTTTCTTT.

V is TRBV18 and J is TRBJ2-1; D may match TRBD1 or TRBD2 (5 bases each). This CDR3 contains 13 residues. Between the trimmed V and J ends, which lost 10 bases and 0 bases, there was a span of 10 bases. CDR1 and CDR2 (germline): KGHSH, LQKENI. The CDR3 nucleotides read TGTGCCACCGGGGCCAGCTCCTACAATGAGCAGTTCTTC. Protein product: CATGASSYNEQFF.

This sequence joins TRBV2 and TRBJ2-7; D unresolved. Germline loops: CDR1 SNHLY, CDR2 FYNNEI. V was shortened by 3 bases and J by 8 bases, with 20 bases between the two germline ends. There are 15 residues in the CDR3. This CDR3 is CASSDGALYSTKQYV. CDR3 DNA: TGTGCCAGCAGTGACGGTGCTCTATACTCTACGAAGCAGTACGTC.

This chain joins TRBV18 and TRBJ1-2; 8 nucleotides align to TRBD1. Germline assignment: CDR1 KGHSH and CDR2 LQKENI. The CDR3 is 14 residues long. The junction had 7 bases not matched to a gene; V was cut back by 2 bases and J by 8 bases. CDR3 amino acids: CASSPETGVGGYTF. CDR3 DNA: TGTGCCAGCTCACCAGAGACAGGGGTCGGGGGCTACACCTTC.

This chain connects TRBV7-2 to TRBJ1-4; possible D gene TRBD1, 5 bases. CDR1 is SGHTA, CDR2 FQGNSA, per germline. V was pared by 2 bases and J by 2 bases, with 9 bases between. The CDR3 has 15 amino acids. The CDR3 loop reads CASSLQYRTNEKLFF. CDR3 DNA sequence: TGTGCCAGCAGCTTACAATACAGGACTAATGAAAAACTGTTTTTT.

The chain employs TRBV28 and TRBJ2-3; 7 nucleotides match TRBD1. The V gene's germline CDR1 is MDHEN and CDR2 SYDVKM. Trimming took 6 bases from V and 5 from J; bases not matched to a gene: 14. The CDR3 has 16 residues. The CDR3 DNA sequence: TGTGCCAGCAGGGCCCGACAGGGCGGACCGCAAGATACGCAGTATTTT. Protein sequence: CASRARQGGPQDTQYF.

CDR3 in DNA: TGTGCCAGCAGCCCATGGGGGGGCGGCTCTGGGGCCAACGTCCTGACTTTC. Protein sequence: CASSPWGGGSGANVLTF. The V gene is TRBV9, the J gene TRBJ2-6; weak D call: TRBD2 (7 bases). Per germline, CDR1 SGDLS and CDR2 YYNGEE. The length of the CDR3 is 17 residues. V shed 4 bases and J shed 0 bases, with 14 bases lying between them.

V is TRBV7-9 and J is TRBJ2-1; the D gene is possibly TRBD2 (6 bases). The CDR3 covers 15 residues. The V end lost 2 bases, the J end lost 8 bases, and 16 bases lay between the germline ends. Germline CDR1 reads SEHNR; CDR2 reads FQNEAQ (reference sequence). CDR3 sequence reads: CASSLLLQGGHEQFF. The CDR3 bases are TGTGCCAGCAGCTTACTCCTGCAGGGAGGCCATGAGCAGTTCTTC.

This chain links TRBV7-7 with TRBJ2-5, with TRBD2 identical over 9 bases. The CDR3 consists of 14 residues. Germline CDR1 is SSHAT and CDR2 is FNYEAQ (reference sequence). CDR3 protein: CASAAGGPEETQYF. The CDR3 DNA reads TGTGCTAGCGCGGCGGGAGGGCCTGAAGAGACCCAGTACTTC.

This clone appeared a single time. The V gene is TRBV6-6, the J gene TRBJ1-4, with 7 nucleotides matching TRBD1. With 8 bases clipped from V and 8 bases from J, the junction kept 14 bases outside the gene matches. CDR3 size: 15 residues. CDR1 is MNHNY and CDR2 is SVGAGI in the germline V gene (reference sequence). The CDR3 protein is CASLTSGGGREKLFF. CDR3 DNA: TGTGCCAGCCTTACTTCAGGGGGAGGAAGAGAAAAACTGTTTTTT.

This chain uses TRBV5-5 with TRBJ1-2, with D hard to call. Trimming removed 2 bases at V and 0 bases at J, with 14 bases between. Germline CDR1 SGHKS, CDR2 YYEKEE (reference sequence). The CDR3 contains 16 residues. The CDR3 sequence: CASSLTGGISNYGYTF. For the CDR3, the DNA is TGTGCCAGCAGCTTAACGGGAGGGATTTCTAACTATGGCTACACCTTC.

This chain joins TRBV27 and TRBJ2-6; D is ambiguous. The V end lost 2 bases, the J end lost 0 bases, and 26 bases lay between the germline ends. Germline V gene sequence: CDR1 MNHEY, CDR2 SMNVEV (reference sequence). This CDR3 is built from 22 residues. The CDR3 sequence is CASSLKAAGQVFTFSGANVLTF. CDR3 sequence (DNA): TGTGCCAGCAGTTTAAAGGCCGCCGGGCAGGTCTTCACCTTCTCTGGGGCCAACGTCCTGACTTTC. The full variable domain, rest sourced from reference TRBV27 and TRBJ2-6, is EAQVTQNPRYLITVTGKKLTVTCSQNMNHEYMSWYRQDPGLGLRQIYYSMNVEVTDKGDVPEGYKVSRKEKRNFPLILESPSPNQTSLYFCASSLKAAGQVFTFSGANVLTFGAGSRLTVL.

The rearrangement uses TRBV7-9 and TRBJ2-3; D call uncertain. The CDR3 is 14 amino acids. V was shortened by 2 bases and J by 0 bases, with 6 bases between the two germline ends. Germline V CDR1 and CDR2: SEHNR, FQNEAQ (reference sequence). The CDR3 loop is CASSLSESTDTQYF. The CDR3 nucleotides are TGTGCCAGCAGCTTATCAGAGAGCACAGATACGCAGTATTTT.